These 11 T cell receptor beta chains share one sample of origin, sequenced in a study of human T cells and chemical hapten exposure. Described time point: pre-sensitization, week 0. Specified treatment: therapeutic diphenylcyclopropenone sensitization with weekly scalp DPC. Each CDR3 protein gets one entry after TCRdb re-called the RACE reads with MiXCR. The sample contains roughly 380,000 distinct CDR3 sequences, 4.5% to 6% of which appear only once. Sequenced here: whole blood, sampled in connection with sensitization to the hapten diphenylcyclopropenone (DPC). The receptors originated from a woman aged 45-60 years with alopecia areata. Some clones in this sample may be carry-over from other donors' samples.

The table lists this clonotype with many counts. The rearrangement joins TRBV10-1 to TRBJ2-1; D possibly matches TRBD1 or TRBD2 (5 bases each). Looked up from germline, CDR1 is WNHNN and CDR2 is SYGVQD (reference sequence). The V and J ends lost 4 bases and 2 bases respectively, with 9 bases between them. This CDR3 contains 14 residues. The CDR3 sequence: CASSVGVTYNEQFF. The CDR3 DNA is TGCGCCAGCAGTGTGGGGGTCACCTACAATGAGCAGTTCTTC.

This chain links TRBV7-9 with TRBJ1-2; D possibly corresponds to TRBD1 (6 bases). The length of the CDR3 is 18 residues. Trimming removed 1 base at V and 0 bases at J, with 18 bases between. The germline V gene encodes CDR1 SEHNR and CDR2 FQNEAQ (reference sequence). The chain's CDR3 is CASSLGRGADRTNYGYTF. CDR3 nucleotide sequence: TGTGCCAGCAGCTTAGGGCGGGGTGCGGACAGAACTAACTATGGCTACACCTTC.

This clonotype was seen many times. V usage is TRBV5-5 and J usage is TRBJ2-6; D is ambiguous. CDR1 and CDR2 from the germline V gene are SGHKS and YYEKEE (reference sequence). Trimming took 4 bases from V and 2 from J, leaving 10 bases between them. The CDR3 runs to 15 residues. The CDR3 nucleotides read TGTGCCAGCAGCCCCGACCCAGCTGGGGCCAACGTCCTGACTTTC. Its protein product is CASSPDPAGANVLTF.

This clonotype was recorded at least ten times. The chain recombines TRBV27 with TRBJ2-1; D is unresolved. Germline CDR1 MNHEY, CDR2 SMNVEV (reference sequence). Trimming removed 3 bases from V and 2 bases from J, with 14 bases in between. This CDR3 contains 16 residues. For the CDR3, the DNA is TGTGCCAGCAGTTTTGTTAAGGGTACTCCCTACAATGAGCAGTTCTTC. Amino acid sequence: CASSFVKGTPYNEQFF.

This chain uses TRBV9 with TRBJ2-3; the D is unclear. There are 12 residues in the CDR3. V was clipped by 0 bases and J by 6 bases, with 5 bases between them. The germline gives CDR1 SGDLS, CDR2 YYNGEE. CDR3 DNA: TGTGCCAGCAGCGTAGCGCTGGATACGCAGTATTTT. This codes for CASSVALDTQYF. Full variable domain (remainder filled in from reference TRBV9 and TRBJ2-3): DSGVTQTPKHLITATGQRVTLRCSPRSGDLSVYWYQQSLDQGLQFLIQYYNGEERAKGNILERFSAQQFPDLHSELNLSSLELGDSALYFCASSVALDTQYFGPGTRLTVL.

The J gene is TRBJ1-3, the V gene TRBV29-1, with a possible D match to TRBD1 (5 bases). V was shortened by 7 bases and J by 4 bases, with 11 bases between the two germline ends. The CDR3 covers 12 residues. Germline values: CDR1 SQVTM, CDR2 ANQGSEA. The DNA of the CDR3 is TGCAGCGCTGGGGGTTCAGGAAACACCATATATTTT. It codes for CSAGGSGNTIYF.

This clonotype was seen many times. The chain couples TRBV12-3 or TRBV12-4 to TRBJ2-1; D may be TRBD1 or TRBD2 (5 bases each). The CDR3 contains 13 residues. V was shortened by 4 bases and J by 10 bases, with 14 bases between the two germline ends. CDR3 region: CASSSGTIREQFF. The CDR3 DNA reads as TGTGCCAGCAGTTCAGGGACGATAAGGGAGCAGTTCTTC.

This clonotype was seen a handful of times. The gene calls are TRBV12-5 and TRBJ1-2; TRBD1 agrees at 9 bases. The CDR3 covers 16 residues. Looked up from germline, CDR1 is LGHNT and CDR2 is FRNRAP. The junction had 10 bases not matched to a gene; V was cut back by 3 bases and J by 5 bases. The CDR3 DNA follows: TGTGCTAGTGGTTTCGATACAGGGGGCAGCGGGTATGGCTACACCTTC. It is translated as CASGFDTGGSGYGYTF.

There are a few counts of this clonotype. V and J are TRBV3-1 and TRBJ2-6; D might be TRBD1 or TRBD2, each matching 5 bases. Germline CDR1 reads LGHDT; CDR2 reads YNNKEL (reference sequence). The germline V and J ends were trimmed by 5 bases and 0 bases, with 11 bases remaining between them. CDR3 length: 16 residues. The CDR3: CASSSGTRSGANVLTF. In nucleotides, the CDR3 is TGTGCCAGCAGCTCCGGGACCCGCTCTGGGGCCAACGTCCTGACTTTC.

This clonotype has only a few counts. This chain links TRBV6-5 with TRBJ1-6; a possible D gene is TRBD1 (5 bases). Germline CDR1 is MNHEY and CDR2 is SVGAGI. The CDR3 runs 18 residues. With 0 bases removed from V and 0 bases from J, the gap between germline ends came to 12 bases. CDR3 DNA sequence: TGTGCCAGCAGTTACTCGATAAAGGGGAGCTCCTATAATTCACCCCTCCACTTT. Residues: CASSYSIKGSSYNSPLHF.

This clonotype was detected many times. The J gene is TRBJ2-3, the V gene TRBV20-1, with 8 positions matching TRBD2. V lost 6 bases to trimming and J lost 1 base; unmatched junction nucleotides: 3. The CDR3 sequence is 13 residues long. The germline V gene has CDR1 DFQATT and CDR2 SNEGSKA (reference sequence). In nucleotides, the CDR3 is TGCAGTGCCGAGACTAGCGGCACAGATACGCAGTATTTT. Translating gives CSAETSGTDTQYF.